The entry below describes one TCR beta chain. The CDR3 extends over 15 amino acids. Per the germline V gene, CDR1 is SGHNT and CDR2 is YENEEA. Trimming removed 3 bases from V and 0 bases from J, with 9 bases in between. The sample is drawn from a study of preoperative IRX-2 immunotherapy in early breast cancer. Stated treatment: preoperative locoregional IRX-2 cytokine immunotherapy. This phase Ib study tested locoregional IRX-2 cytokine immunotherapy given before surgery. The assay was immunoSEQ multiplex PCR, and TCRdb's table has in-frame clones only and misses some. The sample yields around 680 clones, 72% seen once.

This receptor was identified in a human donor with breast cancer. The sample here was lymph node tissue, taken before IRX-2 immunotherapy. The rearrangement links TRBV11-3 to TRBJ1-5; D is uncertain. For the CDR3, the DNA is TGTGCCAGCAGCTTGGGCGTCTATAGCAATCAGCCCCAGCATTTT. Protein product: CASSLGVYSNQPQHF.